A selection of T cell receptor beta chains follows, all from one sample in a study of shared clonotypes between healthy human individuals. Libraries were prepared by immunoSEQ multiplex PCR; TCRdb keeps only in-frame clonotypes and omits some of them. Of about 95,000 clones in the sample, roughly 69% were seen once. The sample consisted of memory CD8+ T cells sorted from blood. The receptors come from a man aged 30 to 39 in good health. The CDR3 runs from the conserved cysteine through the conserved F or W. D genes are given only for firm matches. For some rows the clone size is stated as once, few or many, or as a class when expanded; others skip it.

v_gene	abundance	d_gene	j_gene	CDR3aa	CDR3nt
TRBV29-1	NA	TRBD2	TRBJ2-1	CSVGREASPLFF	TGCAGCGTTGGGCGGGAGGCCTCACCCCTGTTCTTC
TRBV7-9	NA	NA	TRBJ2-1	CASSLRDNEQFF	TGTGCCAGCAGCCTTAGAGACAATGAGCAGTTCTTC
TRBV6-6	NA	NA	TRBJ2-1	CASSYSRIGNEQFF	TGTGCCAGCAGTTACTCGCGGATTGGCAATGAGCAGTTCTTC
TRBV6-5	NA	NA	TRBJ1-2	CASSYTTGDSGYTF	TGTGCCAGCAGTTACACGACAGGAGATAGTGGCTACACCTTC
TRBV2	NA	NA	TRBJ1-4	CASTIMGAGEKLFF	TGTGCCAGCACCATAATGGGGGCGGGAGAAAAACTGTTTTTT
TRBV6-5	once	NA	TRBJ1-5	CASSGNSNQPQHF	TGTGCCAGCTCCGGGAATAGCAATCAGCCCCAGCATTTT
TRBV6-5	once	NA	TRBJ2-7	CASGAMIYEQYF	TGTGCATCCGGGGCTATGATCTACGAGCAGTACTTC
TRBV6-5	NA	NA	TRBJ2-1	CASSYKGINEQFF	TGTGCCAGCAGTTACAAGGGAATTAATGAGCAGTTCTTC
TRBV19	once	NA	TRBJ1-5	CASRLGRYSNQPQHF	TGTGCCAGTAGATTGGGACGGTATAGCAATCAGCCCCAGCATTTT
TRBV7-9	NA	NA	TRBJ2-5	CASSLGAETQYF	TGTGCCAGCAGCTTGGGGGCAGAGACCCAGTACTTC
TRBV25-1	NA	TRBD1	TRBJ1-5	CASSEWGQPLNQPQHF	TGTGCCAGCAGTGAATGGGGACAGCCCTTAAATCAGCCCCAGCATTTT
TRBV5-1	NA	NA	TRBJ1-4	CASSFGGAGQEKLFF	TGCGCCAGCAGCTTTGGCGGGGCAGGACAGGAAAAACTGTTTTTT
TRBV19	NA	NA	TRBJ2-7	CASSWGNEQYF	TGTGCCAGTAGTTGGGGAAACGAGCAGTACTTC
TRBV7-9	NA	NA	TRBJ2-1	CASSPGTPRDEQFF	TGTGCCAGCAGCCCCGGGACCCCGAGGGATGAGCAGTTCTTC
TRBV6-6	NA	TRBD1	TRBJ2-1	CASRADDRGNYNEQFF	TGTGCCAGCAGGGCCGACGACAGGGGGAATTACAATGAGCAGTTCTTC
TRBV25-1	NA	NA	TRBJ2-5	CASSARGHETQYF	TGTGCCAGCAGTGCCAGGGGCCACGAGACCCAGTACTTC
TRBV27	few	TRBD2	TRBJ2-2	CASSFRIPGLAGDTGELFF	TGTGCCAGCAGTTTTCGCATTCCGGGACTAGCGGGAGACACCGGGGAGCTGTTTTTT
TRBV10-2	many	NA	TRBJ2-7	CASSESAYEQYF	TGCGCCAGCAGTGAGTCCGCCTACGAGCAGTACTTC
TRBV28	NA	TRBD1	TRBJ2-1	CASSRGTVYNEQFF	TGTGCCAGCAGTAGGGGGACAGTTTACAATGAGCAGTTCTTC
TRBV7-9	NA	TRBD2	TRBJ2-1	CASSLSLAGSYNEQFF	TGTGCCAGCAGCTTATCCCTAGCGGGCTCCTACAATGAGCAGTTCTTC
TRBV19	NA	TRBD1	TRBJ1-2	CASSTAGTGLGGYTF	TGTGCCAGTAGTACAGCGGGGACAGGGCTTGGTGGCTACACCTTC
TRBV7-9	once	NA	TRBJ2-1	CASSTPLQTYNEQLF	TGTGCCAGCAGTACCCCCCTGCAGACCTACAATGAGCAGCTCTTC
TRBV7-6	NA	TRBD1	TRBJ2-7	CASSQGTGVYEQYF	TGTGCCAGCAGCCAAGGGACAGGGGTCTACGAGCAGTACTTC
TRBV6-6	NA	NA	TRBJ2-7	CASSSLDLNEQYF	TGTGCCAGCAGTTCCCTTGACTTGAACGAGCAGTACTTC
TRBV7-2	NA	NA	TRBJ2-1	CASSHTGYNEQFF	TGTGCCAGCAGCCACACAGGTTACAATGAGCAGTTCTTC
TRBV5-1	NA	NA	TRBJ2-3	CASRSDSTDTQYF	TGCGCCAGCAGATCGGACAGCACAGATACGCAGTATTTT
TRBV28	NA	NA	TRBJ2-7	CASTSYYEQYF	TGTGCCAGCACCAGTTACTACGAGCAGTACTTC
TRBV11-2	few	TRBD1	TRBJ1-5	CASSLAGGVSQPQHF	TGTGCCAGCAGCTTAGCAGGGGGAGTAAGTCAGCCCCAGCATTTT
TRBV25-1	NA	NA	TRBJ1-5	CASSTRQSNQPQHF	TGTGCCAGCAGTACGCGACAGAGCAATCAGCCCCAGCATTTT
TRBV28	NA	TRBD1	TRBJ2-7	CASSFPLTGGVNYEQYF	TGTGCCAGCAGTTTCCCCTTGACAGGGGGAGTAAACTACGAGCAGTACTTC
TRBV2	NA	NA	TRBJ1-1	CASTPVGGAPTEAFF	TGTGCCAGTACTCCGGTCGGGGGGGCGCCCACTGAAGCTTTCTTT
TRBV7-7	NA	TRBD1	TRBJ1-3	CASSFRQGNGNTIYF	TGTGCTAGCAGCTTCCGACAGGGCAACGGAAACACCATATATTTT
TRBV11-2	few	NA	TRBJ2-1	CASSLNISPYNEQFF	TGTGCCAGCAGCCTCAACATTTCCCCGTACAATGAGCAGTTCTTC
TRBV19	few	TRBD2	TRBJ2-1	CASSIWGSGTNEQFF	TGTGCCAGTAGTATTTGGGGGAGCGGGACTAATGAGCAGTTCTTC
TRBV5-8	NA	NA	TRBJ1-5	CASSPDRFSNQPQHF	TGTGCCAGCAGCCCGGACAGATTCAGCAATCAGCCCCAGCATTTT
TRBV5-1	few	TRBD2	TRBJ2-7	CASSFWREGPNEQYF	TGCGCCAGCAGCTTTTGGCGGGAGGGCCCCAACGAGCAGTACTTC
TRBV28	NA	NA	TRBJ2-3	CASKDGVADTQYF	TGTGCCAGTAAGGACGGGGTCGCAGATACGCAGTATTTT
TRBV6-4	many	NA	TRBJ2-6	CASSERGSGANVLTF	TGTGCCAGCAGTGAAAGGGGCTCTGGGGCCAACGTCCTGACTTTC
TRBV7-9	NA	NA	TRBJ1-2	CASSLRPAEYGYTF	TGTGCCAGCAGCTTACGACCGGCAGAATATGGCTACACCTTC
TRBV27	NA	TRBD2	TRBJ2-1	CASSSITTSGSDNEQFF	TGTGCCAGCAGTTCAATAACGACTAGCGGGAGTGACAATGAGCAGTTCTTC
TRBV7-6	NA	NA	TRBJ1-3	CASSLLPAGIENTIYF	TGTGCCAGCAGCTTACTTCCAGCAGGAATAGAAAACACCATATATTTT
TRBV30	NA	TRBD1	TRBJ1-5	CAWTTGTGRLPQHF	TGTGCCTGGACCACTGGGACAGGACGTCTGCCCCAGCATTTT
TRBV6-9	once	TRBD2	TRBJ2-3	CASSPSGGGSTDTQYF	TGTGCCAGCAGTCCCTCGGGGGGGGGAAGCACAGATACGCAGTATTTT
TRBV15	few	NA	TRBJ2-1	CATSARDNLNEQFF	TGTGCCACCAGCGCTAGGGACAACCTCAATGAGCAGTTCTTC
TRBV9	NA	TRBD2	TRBJ2-7	CASSTGTSGSYEQYF	TGTGCCAGCAGCACCGGGACTAGCGGGAGCTACGAGCAGTACTTC
TRBV30	NA	NA	TRBJ2-7	CAWRWTPLGEQYF	TGTGCCTGGAGATGGACCCCCCTAGGGGAGCAGTACTTC
TRBV7-8	once	NA	TRBJ1-5	CASSDARTASNHQPQHF	TGTGCCAGCAGCGATGCTAGGACAGCCTCAAACCATCAGCCCCAGCATTTT
TRBV11-2	once	NA	TRBJ2-1	CASSHSELNEQFF	TGTGCCAGCAGCCACTCCGAGTTGAATGAGCAGTTCTTC
TRBV6-1	many	NA	TRBJ2-1	CASSVRTESYNEQFF	TGTGCCAGCAGTGTGAGGACAGAGAGTTACAATGAGCAGTTCTTC
TRBV4-1	once	NA	TRBJ2-7	CASSHGMKGQSYEQYF	TGCGCCAGCAGCCATGGGATGAAGGGACAAAGCTACGAGCAGTACTTC
TRBV7-8	NA	NA	TRBJ2-2	CASSLVVAGSNTGELFF	TGTGCCAGCAGCTTAGTTGTGGCAGGGTCGAACACCGGGGAGCTGTTTTTT